These 9 T cell receptor beta chains were all obtained from the same sample, sequenced in a study of shared clonotypes between healthy human individuals. TCRdb's table, derived via immunoSEQ multiplex PCR, lists solely in-frame clones and lacks some. This sample carries approximately 2.5 million clones, 93% of them seen once, and the ten largest clones take approximately 0.35%. The sequenced sample consisted of naive CD4+ T cells from PBMCs. Subset noted: CD45RA+ positively selected. Every receptor here comes from a man in his late teens or twenties in good health. Some clones in this sample may be carry-over from other donors' samples.

This clone has a handful of counts. This rearrangement joins TRBV30 to TRBJ1-1, with 7 bases fitting TRBD1. J was trimmed by 7 bases and V by 0 bases; bases with no gene match: 8. This CDR3 is 14 amino acids long. Germline assignment: CDR1 GTSNPN and CDR2 SVGIG (reference sequence). The CDR3 nucleotides read TGTGCCTGGAGTGTCATAGGGGGCGTTAGTGAAGCTTTCTTT. As protein: CAWSVIGGVSEAFF.

V is TRBV30 and J is TRBJ1-2; TRBD1 matches 10 bases. The V gene end was trimmed by 5 bases and the J gene end by 2 bases; junction bases not matched to a gene: 8. Germline V gene sequence: CDR1 GTSNPN, CDR2 SVGIG (reference sequence). The CDR3 is 15 residues long. In DNA form, the CDR3 reads TGTGCCTGGGAGCTTGCGGACAGGGGGAACTATGGCTACACCTTC. It yields the protein CAWELADRGNYGYTF.

The chain links TRBV6-5 to TRBJ1-1, with D possibly being TRBD1 (5 bases). The CDR3 has 15 residues. The V end lost 2 bases, the J end lost 1 base, and 11 bases lay between the germline ends. Germline CDR1 MNHEY, CDR2 SVGAGI. In DNA, the CDR3 is TGTGCCAGCAGTTACCCCGGGGGGAGGAACACTGAAGCTTTCTTT. As protein: CASSYPGGRNTEAFF.

The chain combines TRBV15 with TRBJ2-2, with D possibly being TRBD1 or TRBD2 (5 bases each). Per the germline V gene, CDR1 is LNHNV and CDR2 is YYDKDF (reference sequence). CDR3 length equals 16 residues. V was trimmed by 0 bases and J by 0 bases, leaving 8 bases between them. CDR3 in DNA: TGTGCCACCAGCAGAGAGGGGGTATCGAACACCGGGGAGCTGTTTTTT. Residues: CATSREGVSNTGELFF.

This clone was observed once. The chain is built from TRBV5-4 and TRBJ2-3; TRBD2 aligns across 8 bases. Germline CDR1 is SGHNT and CDR2 is YYREEE (reference sequence). The CDR3 loop spans 14 amino acids. The V gene end was trimmed by 2 bases and the J gene end by 4 bases; junction bases not matched to a gene: 3. The CDR3 coding sequence is TGTGCCAGCAGCTTAGCGGGAGTGGCAGATACGCAGTATTTT. Its translation: CASSLAGVADTQYF.

This chain links TRBV5-1 with TRBJ2-3; tentative D call: TRBD2 (5 bases). Trimming took 0 bases from V and 6 from J, leaving 14 bases between them. Germline CDR1 SGHRS, CDR2 YFSETQ. There are 15 residues in the CDR3. CDR3 coding DNA: TGCGCCAGCAGCTTGGCCGGACCCCCGGGGGATACGCAGTATTTT. Translation: CASSLAGPPGDTQYF.

Regarding this clone: Distinct nucleotide sequences in the sample also encode this CDR3. The chain combines TRBV6-5 with TRBJ2-2, with D uncertain. Germline V gives CDR1 MNHEY, CDR2 SVGAGI. V lost 4 bases, J lost 7 bases, and 10 bases lay in between. This CDR3 spans 13 amino acids. The CDR3 sequence: CASSFSFSGELFF. The CDR3 coding sequence is TGTGCCAGCAGTTTTAGTTTTAGCGGGGAGCTGTTTTTT.

The V gene is TRBV11-2, the J gene TRBJ2-7; D possibly corresponds to TRBD1 (6 bases). The CDR3 totals 14 residues. The V end was cut by 5 bases, the J end by 1 base, with 12 bases between. The germline gives CDR1 SGHAT, CDR2 FQNNGV. Here the CDR3 reads CASSLQGLSYEQYF. The DNA of the CDR3 is TGTGCCAGCAGCCTACAGGGTTTGTCCTACGAGCAGTACTTC.

The chain has TRBV11-3 and TRBJ2-5, with 11 positions matching TRBD2. Germline CDR1 is SGHNT and CDR2 is YENEEA. V was pared by 3 bases and J by 0 bases, with 3 bases of the junction left unmatched. The CDR3 length is 16 residues. The CDR3 bases are TGTGCCAGCAGCTTGGGACTAGCGGTAAACCAAGAGACCCAGTACTTC. Translating gives CASSLGLAVNQETQYF.